Shown below are 11 T cell receptor beta chains from a single sample sequenced in a study of blood T cell repertoires in COVID-19. This table comes from immunoSEQ multiplex PCR, and its TCRdb copy is limited to in-frame clones, with some not included. The table lists about 190,000 clones, less than 90% of them singletons. Sequencing input: PBMCs or T cells enriched from blood (not recorded which). The receptors were sampled from a woman in her twenties or thirties who had been exposed to COVID-19.

The chain joins TRBV14 to TRBJ1-2; weak D call: TRBD1 (5 bases). The CDR3 consists of 15 residues. Trimming took off 1 base at V and 3 bases at J, with 12 bases between the two ends. Germline CDR1 reads SGHDN; CDR2 reads FVKESK. CDR3 nucleotides: TGTGCCAGCAGCCAAGGGACCGGGACTTACTATGGCTACACCTTC. It specifies CASSQGTGTYYGYTF.

The count of this clone is one. The chain recombines TRBV29-1 with TRBJ1-2, with TRBD1 matching 8 bases. The CDR3 is 12 amino acids. The V and J ends lost 6 bases and 3 bases, in that order; junction bases with no gene match: 3. Germline CDR1 SQVTM, CDR2 ANQGSEA. This CDR3 is CSVQGEDYGYTF. In DNA, the CDR3 is TGCAGCGTACAGGGGGAGGACTATGGCTACACCTTC.

The chain recombines TRBV27 with TRBJ1-5; 7 bases match TRBD1. The CDR3 is 15 residues long. V lost 5 bases to trimming and J lost 0 bases; unmatched junction nucleotides: 4. Germline-derived CDR1 and CDR2 are MNHEY and SMNVEV (reference sequence). CDR3 loop: CASSDRVYSNQPQHF. CDR3 nucleotides: TGTGCCAGCAGTGACAGGGTCTATAGCAATCAGCCCCAGCATTTT.

As regards this clone: One junction end disagrees with the germline gene, perhaps due to a read error. This chain joins TRBV2 and TRBJ1-4; perhaps TRBD1 as D (6 bases). Germline V gene lookup returns CDR1 SNHLY and CDR2 FYNNEI. The CDR3 totals 15 residues. CDR3 DNA: TGTGCCAGCAGTCAACAACAGGGCTCTAACGAAAAACTGTTTTTT. Translating it yields CASSQQQGSNEKLFF.

This clone was detected only once. Written as DNA, the CDR3 is TGCGCCAGCAGCCAAGCGTCAGGAAAAATCTACGAGCAGTACTTC. Translating gives CASSQASGKIYEQYF. J is TRBJ2-7 and V is TRBV4-3; unclear D gene. Trimming removed 1 base at V and 3 bases at J, with 13 bases between. This CDR3 is 15 amino acids long. Germline CDR1 and CDR2: LGHNA and YSLEER.

The J gene is TRBJ1-1, the V gene TRBV2, with D perhaps TRBD1 (6 bases). The CDR3 is 14 residues long. Per the germline V gene, CDR1 is SNHLY and CDR2 is FYNNEI. V was pared by 6 bases and J by 0 bases, with 11 bases between. CDR3 amino acids: CASRKGDLNTEAFF. The CDR3 DNA reads as TGTGCCAGCAGGAAGGGGGACCTGAACACTGAAGCTTTCTTT.

The V gene is TRBV29-1, the J gene TRBJ2-1; TRBD1 matches 9 bases. V shed 6 bases, J shed 7 bases, and the junction held 7 bases outside the gene matches. Germline V gene lookup returns CDR1 SQVTM and CDR2 ANQGSEA. The CDR3 spans 13 residues. CDR3: CSVEQGAGNEQFF. Here the CDR3 DNA reads TGCAGCGTGGAACAGGGGGCTGGTAATGAGCAGTTCTTC.

The chain joins TRBV15 to TRBJ1-2, with 7 nucleotides matching TRBD1. CDR1 and CDR2 (germline): LNHNV, YYDKDF (reference sequence). The V gene end was trimmed by 1 base and the J gene end by 6 bases; junction bases not matched to a gene: 5. The CDR3 totals 14 residues. The CDR3 DNA reads as TGTGCCACCAGCAGAGCCGGACAGGTTAATGGCTACACCTTC. Translation gives CATSRAGQVNGYTF.

The CDR3 is CASSYSPDLRAGELFF. As DNA, the CDR3 is TGTGCCAGCAGTTATTCCCCGGACTTGCGGGCCGGGGAGCTGTTTTTT. This chain connects TRBV6-5 to TRBJ2-2; D may be TRBD2 (5 bases). The CDR3 has 16 residues. From germline, CDR1 is MNHEY and CDR2 SVGAGI. Trimming cost V 3 bases and J 6 bases, with 17 bases left between them.

The CDR3 DNA follows: TGTGCCAGCAGCTTAAGCCCGGACAGGGGGAGCTCTGGAAACACCATATATTTT. This translates into CASSLSPDRGSSGNTIYF. The chain employs TRBV7-2 and TRBJ1-3, with TRBD1 matching 10 bases. The CDR3 contains 18 residues. Germline loops: CDR1 SGHTA, CDR2 FQGNSA. Trimming cost V 2 bases and J 0 bases; bases outside gene matches: 7. The complete variable domain, with remaining parts taken from reference TRBV7-2 and TRBJ1-3, reads GAGVSQSPSNKVTEKGKDVELRCDPISGHTALYWYRQSLGQGLEFLIYFQGNSAPDKSGLPSDRFSAERTGGSVSTLTIQRTQQEDSAVYLCASSLSPDRGSSGNTIYFGEGSWLTVV.

The V and J genes are TRBV5-4 and TRBJ1-1, with D maybe TRBD1 (6 bases). In germline, CDR1 is SGHNT, CDR2 YYREEE (reference sequence). V lost 1 base, J lost 5 bases, and 18 bases lay in between. CDR3 length: 16 amino acids. CDR3 residues: CASSLTARGWGTEAFF. The CDR3 DNA follows: TGTGCCAGCAGCTTGACGGCCAGGGGATGGGGAACTGAAGCTTTCTTT.